A single sample gave rise to the 20 T cell receptor beta chains below, sequenced in a study of blood T cell repertoires in COVID-19. Clones were read by immunoSEQ multiplex PCR, and TCRdb kept only the in-frame ones, dropping some. In the table there are approximately 110,000 clones, roughly 85% of which are singletons. Sequenced sample: peripheral blood. Receptors originate from an older woman with acute or convalescent COVID-19.

The chain uses TRBV3-1 (or the pseudogene TRBV3-2) and TRBJ2-1; D ambiguous. Looked up from germline, CDR1 is LGHDT and CDR2 is YNNKEL (reference sequence). V gave up 5 bases and J gave up 5 bases, with 4 bases separating them. This CDR3 is 11 amino acids long. CDR3 amino acids: CASSYNNEQFF. The CDR3 DNA reads TGTGCCAGCAGCTACAACAATGAGCAGTTCTTC.

This chain uses TRBV6-6 with TRBJ2-2; 9 bases agree with TRBD2. The V segment lost 9 bases and the J segment 6 bases; nucleotides outside the gene matches: 11. The CDR3 is 15 amino acids. Germline CDR1 reads MNHNY; CDR2 reads SVGAGI (reference sequence). The CDR3 sequence: CASLPGLATSGELFF. DNA for the CDR3: TGTGCCAGTCTCCCGGGACTAGCAACGTCCGGGGAGCTGTTTTTT.

The chain couples TRBV12-3 or TRBV12-4 to TRBJ1-2; possibly TRBD1 for D (5 bases). The CDR3 is 12 residues long. V lost 6 bases and J 4 bases, leaving 9 bases between the germline ends. CDR3 amino acids: CASSLTVYGYTF. The CDR3 coding sequence is TGTGCCAGCAGCCTGACAGTCTATGGCTACACCTTC.

The chain has TRBV5-1 and TRBJ2-1; 11 bases fit TRBD2. CDR1 and CDR2 (germline): SGHRS, YFSETQ. This CDR3 has 19 residues. Unmatched junction bases numbered 10, after V lost 0 bases and J lost 2 bases. CDR3 sequence reads: CASSLVVLAGEDPYNEQFF. The CDR3 DNA reads as TGCGCCAGCAGCTTGGTTGTACTAGCGGGGGAGGACCCCTACAATGAGCAGTTCTTC.

V and J are TRBV3-1 (or the pseudogene TRBV3-2) and TRBJ1-1, with unresolved D. Germline CDR1 LGHDT, CDR2 YNNKEL (reference sequence). The CDR3 extends over 12 amino acids. V gave up 2 bases and J gave up 4 bases, with 5 bases separating them. CDR3: CASSQRPTEAFF. In DNA form, the CDR3 reads TGTGCCAGCAGCCAACGTCCCACTGAAGCTTTCTTT.

This chain connects TRBV11-2 to TRBJ2-4; 11 bases are a match to TRBD2. V lost 0 bases and J lost 0; bases outside the gene matches: 10. CDR3 length equals 20 residues. CDR1 SGHAT and CDR2 FQNNGV come from the germline V gene. The CDR3 reads CASSLDKTSGTTLAKNIQYF. The CDR3 nucleotides are TGTGCCAGCAGCTTAGATAAGACTAGCGGGACTACACTAGCCAAAAACATTCAGTACTTC.

The J gene is TRBJ1-2, the V gene TRBV15; D is unclear. The CDR3 spans 15 residues. Trimming left V 0 bases short and J 0 bases short, with 8 bases between. Germline-derived CDR1 and CDR2 are LNHNV and YYDKDF (reference sequence). The CDR3, as DNA: TGTGCCACCAGCAGAGATCGAGGAGCTAACTATGGCTACACCTTC. Translating gives CATSRDRGANYGYTF.

This chain connects TRBV28 to TRBJ1-5; TRBD1 matches 8 bases. Germline V gene lookup returns CDR1 MDHEN and CDR2 SYDVKM. V shed 8 bases and J 4 bases; nucleotides not matched to a gene: 7. This CDR3 contains 14 residues. The CDR3 protein is CASGPQGANQPQHF. DNA of the CDR3: TGTGCCAGCGGCCCGCAGGGGGCGAATCAGCCCCAGCATTTT.

The chain couples TRBV2 to TRBJ2-7; 14 nucleotides agree with TRBD2. With 6 bases clipped from V and 0 bases from J, the junction kept 10 bases outside the gene matches. CDR1 and CDR2 from the germline V gene are SNHLY and FYNNEI. The CDR3 contains 18 residues. DNA of the CDR3: TGTGCCAGCAGGAGGGGACTAGCGGGGGCCCCTAGCTCCTACGAGCAGTACTTC. Protein: CASRRGLAGAPSSYEQYF.

The chain is built from TRBV10-3 and TRBJ2-7; possible D gene TRBD1, 5 bases. The germline CDR1 and CDR2 sequences are ENHRY and SYGVKD. The V gene lost 6 bases and the J gene lost 13 bases, with 25 bases spanning the gap. The CDR3 extends over 14 amino acids. DNA of the CDR3: TGTGCCATCAGATTAGATACAGGATCCGGATGGCAATACTTC. Encoded protein: CAIRLDTGSGWQYF.

The chain recombines TRBV27 with TRBJ2-1; 8 bases align to TRBD2. This CDR3 has 16 amino acids. With V trimmed by 2 bases and J by 4 bases, 7 bases remained unmatched. Germline V gene lookup returns CDR1 MNHEY and CDR2 SMNVEV (reference sequence). The CDR3 reads CASSLRSGGLYNEQFF. The CDR3 DNA sequence: TGTGCCAGCAGTTTAAGGAGCGGGGGTTTGTACAATGAGCAGTTCTTC.

The chain joins TRBV21-1 to TRBJ1-1. TRBV21-1 represents a pseudogene. The CDR3 totals 14 residues. The CDR3: CASSKAEAPTEAFF. Here the CDR3 DNA reads TGTGCCAGCAGTAAGGCTGAGGCGCCAACTGAAGCTTTCTTT.

This CDR3 reads CASSFDSSDSRGYTF. The CDR3 DNA reads as TGCGCCAGCAGCTTCGACTCCTCGGACAGTCGGGGCTACACCTTC. The J gene is TRBJ1-2, the V gene TRBV5-1; D is perhaps TRBD1 (6 bases). Germline V lookup: CDR1 SGHRS, CDR2 YFSETQ. The CDR3 has 15 amino acids. V dropped 2 bases and J dropped 8 bases, with 19 bases sitting between them.

The rearrangement joins TRBV5-1 to TRBJ2-5; 12 bases agree with TRBD2. Germline assignment: CDR1 SGHRS and CDR2 YFSETQ. J lost 4 bases, V lost 4 bases, and 11 bases had no gene match. The CDR3 contains 17 residues. This CDR3 reads CASSARSSGGARETQYF. The CDR3 nucleotides are TGCGCCAGCAGCGCGCGCTCTAGCGGGGGGGCGAGAGAGACCCAGTACTTC.

This chain uses TRBV7-2 with TRBJ1-2; D ambiguous. CDR3 length: 15 amino acids. V lost 5 bases and J lost 0, with 13 bases in between. CDR1 is SGHTA and CDR2 is FQGNSA in the germline V gene. CDR3 residues: CASSPSSLANYGYTF. The CDR3, as DNA: TGTGCCAGCAGCCCGTCGAGTTTAGCTAACTATGGCTACACCTTC.

Comment on this clone: One end of the junction fails to match germline, which may point to a read error. The gene calls are TRBV6-2 or TRBV6-3 and TRBJ1-2, with D possibly matching TRBD1 (5 bases). Germline V CDR1 and CDR2: MNHEY, SVGEGT. The CDR3 is made up of 12 amino acids. CDR3 coding DNA: TGTGCCAGCAGTATCCCACAGGACCCAGCCCACTTC. It translates to CASSIPQDPAHF.

The chain employs TRBV2 and TRBJ1-2, with D possibly TRBD1 on 5 matching bases. The CDR3 contains 15 residues. V lost 6 bases to trimming and J lost 4 bases, with 18 bases between them. Per the germline V gene, CDR1 is SNHLY and CDR2 is FYNNEI. The CDR3 loop is CASRGGKGFTYGYTF. The CDR3 region has the DNA TGTGCCAGCAGGGGGGGGAAGGGATTTACCTATGGCTACACCTTC.

This clone was detected only once. The chain links TRBV19 to TRBJ1-2; weak D call: TRBD1 (5 bases). V was pared by 5 bases and J by 3 bases, with 13 bases between. The CDR3 is made up of 14 amino acids. Germline V gene sequence: CDR1 LNHDA, CDR2 SQIVND (reference sequence). The CDR3 reads CASSPSGGYYGYTF. Here the CDR3 DNA reads TGTGCCAGTAGTCCCTCGGGGGGTTACTATGGCTACACCTTC.

The rearrangement links TRBV4-2 to TRBJ1-4; D ambiguous. The CDR3 has 13 residues. Trimming pared 0 bases from V and 8 bases from J, leaving 7 bases between. The V gene's germline CDR1 is LGHNA and CDR2 YNFKEQ. CDR3 sequence (DNA): TGTGCCAGCAGCCAAGATAGTGAGGAAAAACTGTTTTTT. Translated: CASSQDSEEKLFF.

The chain couples TRBV20-1 to TRBJ2-1; D is unresolved. Per germline, CDR1 DFQATT and CDR2 SNEGSKA (reference sequence). This CDR3 comprises 13 residues. The germline V and J ends were trimmed by 3 bases and 6 bases, with 12 bases remaining between them. CDR3 sequence: CSASRSDRNEQFF. CDR3 nucleotide sequence: TGCAGTGCTAGTCGGAGCGACCGCAATGAGCAGTTCTTC.